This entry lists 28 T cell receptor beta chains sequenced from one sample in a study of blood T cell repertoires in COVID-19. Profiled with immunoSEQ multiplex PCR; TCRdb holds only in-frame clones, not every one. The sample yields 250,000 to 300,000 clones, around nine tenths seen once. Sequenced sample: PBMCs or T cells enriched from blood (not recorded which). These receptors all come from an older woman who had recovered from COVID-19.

The CDR3 nucleotides read TGTGCCTGGAATACAGGGATCACAGATACGCAGTATTTT. Protein sequence: CAWNTGITDTQYF. This sequence joins TRBV30 and TRBJ2-3; TRBD1 might be the D (6 bases). CDR3 length: 13 amino acids. Germline V gene sequence: CDR1 GTSNPN, CDR2 SVGIG (reference sequence). The ends were cut back, 4 bases at V and 2 bases at J, with 10 bases in the middle.

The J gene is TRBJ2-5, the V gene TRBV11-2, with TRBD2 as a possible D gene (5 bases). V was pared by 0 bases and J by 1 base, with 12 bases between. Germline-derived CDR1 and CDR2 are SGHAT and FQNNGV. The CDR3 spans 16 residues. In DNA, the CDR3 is TGTGCCAGCAGCTTAGATACGTCGGCGGGCCAAGAGACCCAGTACTTC. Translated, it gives CASSLDTSAGQETQYF.

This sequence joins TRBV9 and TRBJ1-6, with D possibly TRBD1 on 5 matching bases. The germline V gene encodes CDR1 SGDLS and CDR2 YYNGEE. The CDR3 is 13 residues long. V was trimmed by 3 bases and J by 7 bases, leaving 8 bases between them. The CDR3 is CASSEGYNSPLHF. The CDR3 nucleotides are TGTGCCAGCAGCGAGGGGTACAATTCACCCCTCCACTTT.

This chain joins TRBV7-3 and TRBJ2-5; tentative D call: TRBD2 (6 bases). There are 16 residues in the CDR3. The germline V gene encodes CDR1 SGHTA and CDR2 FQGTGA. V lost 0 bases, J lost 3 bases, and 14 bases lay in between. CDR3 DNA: TGTGCCAGCAGCTTAACGGGCGGGATAGGGGAAGAGACCCAGTACTTC. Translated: CASSLTGGIGEETQYF.

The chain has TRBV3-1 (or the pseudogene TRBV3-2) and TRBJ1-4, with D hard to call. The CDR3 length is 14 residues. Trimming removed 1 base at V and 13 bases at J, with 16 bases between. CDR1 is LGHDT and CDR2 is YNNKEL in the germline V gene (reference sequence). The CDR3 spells CASSQGVGRAGLFF. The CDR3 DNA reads TGTGCCAGCAGCCAAGGGGTCGGGAGGGCTGGACTGTTTTTT.

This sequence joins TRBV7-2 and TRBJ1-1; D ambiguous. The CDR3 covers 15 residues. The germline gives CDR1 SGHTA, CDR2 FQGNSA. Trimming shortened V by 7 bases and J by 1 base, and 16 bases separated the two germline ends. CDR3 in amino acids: CASKTRASPNTEAFF. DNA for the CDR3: TGTGCCAGCAAGACTAGGGCCAGTCCGAACACTGAAGCTTTCTTT. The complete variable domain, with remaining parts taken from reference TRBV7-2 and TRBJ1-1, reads GAGVSQSPSNKVTEKGKDVELRCDPISGHTALYWYRQSLGQGLEFLIYFQGNSAPDKSGLPSDRFSAERTGGSVSTLTIQRTQQEDSAVYLCASKTRASPNTEAFFGQGTRLTVV.

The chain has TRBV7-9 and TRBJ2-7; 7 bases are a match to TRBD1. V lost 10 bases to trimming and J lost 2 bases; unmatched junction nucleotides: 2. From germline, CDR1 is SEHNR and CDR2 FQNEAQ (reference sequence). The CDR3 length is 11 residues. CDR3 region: CATGTAYEQYF. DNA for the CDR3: TGTGCCACCGGGACAGCCTACGAGCAGTACTTC.

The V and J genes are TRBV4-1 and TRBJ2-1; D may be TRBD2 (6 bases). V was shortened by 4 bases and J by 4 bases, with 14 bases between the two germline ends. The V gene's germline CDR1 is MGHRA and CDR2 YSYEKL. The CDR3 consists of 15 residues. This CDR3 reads CASSRPPGLYNEQFF. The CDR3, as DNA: TGCGCCAGCAGCCGCCCGCCGGGACTGTACAATGAGCAGTTCTTC.

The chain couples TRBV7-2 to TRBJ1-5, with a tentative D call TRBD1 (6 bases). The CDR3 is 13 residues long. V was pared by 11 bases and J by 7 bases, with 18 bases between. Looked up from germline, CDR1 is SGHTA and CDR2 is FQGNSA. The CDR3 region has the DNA TGTGCCTGGGGGCCTTTAGGTGTCCAGCCCCAGCATTTT. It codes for CAWGPLGVQPQHF. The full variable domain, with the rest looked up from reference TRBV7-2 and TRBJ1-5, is GAGVSQSPSNKVTEKGKDVELRCDPISGHTALYWYRQSLGQGLEFLIYFQGNSAPDKSGLPSDRFSAERTGGSVSTLTIQRTQQEDSAVYLCAWGPLGVQPQHFGDGTRLSIL.

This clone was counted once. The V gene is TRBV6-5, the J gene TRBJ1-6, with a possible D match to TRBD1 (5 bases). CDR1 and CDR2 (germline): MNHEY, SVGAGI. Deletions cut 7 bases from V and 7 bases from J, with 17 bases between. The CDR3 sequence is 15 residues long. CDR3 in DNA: TGTGCCAGCAAGTTTACCGGGACTCTCAATTCACCCCTCCACTTT. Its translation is CASKFTGTLNSPLHF.

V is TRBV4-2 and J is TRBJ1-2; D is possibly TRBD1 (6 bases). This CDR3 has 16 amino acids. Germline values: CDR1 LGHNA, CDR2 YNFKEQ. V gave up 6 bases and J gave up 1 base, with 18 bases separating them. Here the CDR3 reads CASSRSGTTFNYGYTF. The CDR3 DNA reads TGTGCCAGCAGTCGGTCCGGGACAACTTTTAACTATGGCTACACCTTC.

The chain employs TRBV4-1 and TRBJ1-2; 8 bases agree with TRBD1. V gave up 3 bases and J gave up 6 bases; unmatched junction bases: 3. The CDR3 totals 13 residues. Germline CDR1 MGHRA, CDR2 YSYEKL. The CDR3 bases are TGCGCCAGCAGCCAGGACAGGGTTCATGGCTACACCTTC. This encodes CASSQDRVHGYTF.

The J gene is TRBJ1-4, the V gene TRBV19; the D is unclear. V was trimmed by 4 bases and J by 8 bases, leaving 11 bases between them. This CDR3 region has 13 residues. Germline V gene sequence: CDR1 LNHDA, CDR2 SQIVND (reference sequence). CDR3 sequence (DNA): TGTGCCAGTAGTACGGCGGGGAGGGAAAAACTGTTTTTT. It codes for CASSTAGREKLFF.

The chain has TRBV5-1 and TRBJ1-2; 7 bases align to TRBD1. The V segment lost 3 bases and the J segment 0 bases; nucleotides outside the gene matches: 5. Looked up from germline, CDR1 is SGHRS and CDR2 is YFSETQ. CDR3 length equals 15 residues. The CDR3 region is CASSSYRGPNYGYTF. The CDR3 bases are TGCGCCAGCAGCTCTTACAGGGGCCCTAACTATGGCTACACCTTC.

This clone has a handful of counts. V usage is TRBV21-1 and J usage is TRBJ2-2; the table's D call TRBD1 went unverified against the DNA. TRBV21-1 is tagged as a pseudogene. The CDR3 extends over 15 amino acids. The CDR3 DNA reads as TGTGCCAGCAGCAAAGAGGGGGAAAACACCGGGGAGCTGTTTTTT. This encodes CASSKEGENTGELFF.

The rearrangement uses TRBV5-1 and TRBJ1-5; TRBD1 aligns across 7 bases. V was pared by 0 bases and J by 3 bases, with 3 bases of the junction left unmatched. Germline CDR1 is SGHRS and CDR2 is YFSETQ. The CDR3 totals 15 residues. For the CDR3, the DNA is TGCGCCAGCAGCTTGGCGGGACAGCACAATCAGCCCCAGCATTTT. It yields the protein CASSLAGQHNQPQHF.

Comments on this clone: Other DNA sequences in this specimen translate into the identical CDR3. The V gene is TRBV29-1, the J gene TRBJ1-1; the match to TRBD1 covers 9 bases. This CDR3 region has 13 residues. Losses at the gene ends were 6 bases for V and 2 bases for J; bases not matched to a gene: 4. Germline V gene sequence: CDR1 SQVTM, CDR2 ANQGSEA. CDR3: CSVMGQGNTEAFF. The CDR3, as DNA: TGCAGCGTAATGGGACAGGGCAACACTGAAGCTTTCTTT.

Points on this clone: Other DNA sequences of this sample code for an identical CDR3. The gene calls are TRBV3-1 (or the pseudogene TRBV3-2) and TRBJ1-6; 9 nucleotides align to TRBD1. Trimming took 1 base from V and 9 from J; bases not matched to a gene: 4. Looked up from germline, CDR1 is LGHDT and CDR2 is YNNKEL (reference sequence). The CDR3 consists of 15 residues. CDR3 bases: TGTGCCAGCAGCCAAGGGACAGGGGTTAGTTCACCCCTCCACTTT. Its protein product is CASSQGTGVSSPLHF.

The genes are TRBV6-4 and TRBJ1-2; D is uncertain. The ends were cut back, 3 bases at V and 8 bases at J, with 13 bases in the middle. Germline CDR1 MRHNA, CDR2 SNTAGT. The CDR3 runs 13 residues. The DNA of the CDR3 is TGTGCCAGCAGTGAATTCGTTAGAGTCGGCTACACCTTC. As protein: CASSEFVRVGYTF.

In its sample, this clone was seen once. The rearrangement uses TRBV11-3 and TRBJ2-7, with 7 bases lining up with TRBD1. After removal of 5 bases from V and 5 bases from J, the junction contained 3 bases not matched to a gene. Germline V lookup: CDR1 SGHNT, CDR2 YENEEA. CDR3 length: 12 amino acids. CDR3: CASSRQGHEQYF. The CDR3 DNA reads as TGTGCCAGCAGCCGACAGGGCCACGAGCAGTACTTC.

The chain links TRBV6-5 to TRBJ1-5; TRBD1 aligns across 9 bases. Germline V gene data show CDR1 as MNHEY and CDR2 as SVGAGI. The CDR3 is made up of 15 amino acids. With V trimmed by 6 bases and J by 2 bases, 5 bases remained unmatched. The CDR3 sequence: CASRVWTGGNQPQHF. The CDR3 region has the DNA TGTGCCAGCAGGGTCTGGACAGGGGGCAATCAGCCCCAGCATTTT.

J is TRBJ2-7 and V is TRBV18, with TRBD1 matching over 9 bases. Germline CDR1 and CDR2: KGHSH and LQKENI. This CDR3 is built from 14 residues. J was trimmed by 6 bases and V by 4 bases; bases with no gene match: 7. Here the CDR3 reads CASSRRTGEVEQYF. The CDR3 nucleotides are TGTGCCAGCTCACGGAGGACAGGGGAGGTCGAGCAGTACTTC.

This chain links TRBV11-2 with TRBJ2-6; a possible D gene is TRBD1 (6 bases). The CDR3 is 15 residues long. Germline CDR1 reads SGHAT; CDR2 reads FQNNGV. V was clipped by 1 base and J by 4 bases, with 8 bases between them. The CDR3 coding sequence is TGTGCCAGCAGCTTAGCAGGGGCCGGGGCCAACGTCCTGACTTTC. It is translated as CASSLAGAGANVLTF.

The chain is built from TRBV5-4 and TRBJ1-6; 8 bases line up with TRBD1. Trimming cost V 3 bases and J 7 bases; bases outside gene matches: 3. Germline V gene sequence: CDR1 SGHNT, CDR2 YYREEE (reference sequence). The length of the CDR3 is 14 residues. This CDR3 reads CASSSTGVNSPLHF. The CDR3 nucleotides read TGTGCCAGCAGCTCGACAGGGGTCAATTCACCCCTCCACTTT.

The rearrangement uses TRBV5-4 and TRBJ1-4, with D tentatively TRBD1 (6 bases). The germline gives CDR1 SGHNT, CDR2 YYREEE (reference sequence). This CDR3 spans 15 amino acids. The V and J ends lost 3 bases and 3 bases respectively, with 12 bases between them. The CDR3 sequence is CASSSKGQSNEKLFF. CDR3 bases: TGTGCCAGCAGCTCGAAGGGACAATCTAATGAAAAACTGTTTTTT.

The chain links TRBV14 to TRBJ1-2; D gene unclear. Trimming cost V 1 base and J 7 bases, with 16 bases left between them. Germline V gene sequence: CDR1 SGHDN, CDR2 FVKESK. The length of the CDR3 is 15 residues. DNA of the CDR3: TGTGCCAGCAGCCAAGTTGAGGGCTCAGCCTCTGGCTACACCTTC. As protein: CASSQVEGSASGYTF.

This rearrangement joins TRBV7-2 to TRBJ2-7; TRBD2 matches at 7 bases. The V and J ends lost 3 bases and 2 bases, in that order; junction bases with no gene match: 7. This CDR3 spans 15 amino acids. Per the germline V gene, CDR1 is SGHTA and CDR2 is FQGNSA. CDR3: CASSFGAGAPYEQYF. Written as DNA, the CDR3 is TGTGCCAGCAGCTTCGGCGCGGGAGCCCCCTACGAGCAGTACTTC.

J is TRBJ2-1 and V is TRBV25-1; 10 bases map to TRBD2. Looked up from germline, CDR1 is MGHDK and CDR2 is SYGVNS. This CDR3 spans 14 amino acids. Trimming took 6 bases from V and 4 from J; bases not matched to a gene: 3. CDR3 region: CASRNSGGYNEQFF. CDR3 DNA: TGTGCCAGCAGAAATAGCGGGGGGTACAATGAGCAGTTCTTC. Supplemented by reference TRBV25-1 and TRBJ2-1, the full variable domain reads EADIYQTPRYLVIGTGKKITLECSQTMGHDKMYWYQQDPGMELHLIHYSYGVNSTEKGDLSSESTVSRIRTEHFPLTLESARPSHTSQYLCASRNSGGYNEQFFGPGTRLTVL.